This paragraph covers one T cell receptor beta chain sequence. Its antigen is still unknown. The CDR3 contains 12 residues. The V and J ends lost 3 bases and 2 bases respectively, with 4 bases between them. Germline CDR1 is SGDLS and CDR2 is YYNGEE. Generated by immunoSEQ multiplex PCR, the TCRdb table keeps only in-frame clones and is missing some. The sample has around 53,000 clones, roughly 50% seen once. This specimen comes from a study of cytotoxic CD8 clonotypes in ibrutinib-treated CLL. Study in general: Partial response was seen in approximately 25 patients and complete response in 2; after median around 5.5 years, approximately 14 stayed remitted, around 12 progressed. Sequenced samples delivered averages of 250,000 to 300,000 productive templates and more than 75,000 productive rearrangements.

Study-wide findings and caveats: Upon ibrutinib response clonality rose, and upon progression it fell back toward baseline. For progressing versus sustained-remission patients, sampling times were not the same.

This chain joins TRBV9 and TRBJ2-3; D unresolved. The receptor was isolated from a human donor with chronic lymphocytic leukemia. The sequencing used PBMCs, collected at disease progression, from a patient treated with ibrutinib. The CDR3 sequence is CASSGYTDTQYF. Written as DNA, the CDR3 is TGTGCCAGCAGCGGATACACAGATACGCAGTATTTT.